Below are 11 T cell receptor beta chains sequenced from a single sample in a study of CD8+CD57+ T cells in acquired aplastic anemia. Genomic DNA templated the TCR beta VDJ and CDR3 profiling. TCRdb independently ran MiXCR on the reads; one entry per CDR3 protein. The sample carries 400,000 to 450,000 distinct CDR3 sequences, 60% to 80% recorded once. Material: sorted CD4+, CD8+, or CD8+CD57+ T cells (not recorded which) from PBMCs. The receptors come from a human donor in good health, serving as a control.

Regarding this clonotype: The CDR3 does not close with the conserved phenylalanine or tryptophan, likely indicating a read error. The DNA is left out, because the CDR3 cannot be placed on it with certainty; the CDR3 is given as TCRdb lists it. V is TRBV2 and J is TRBJ1-6; the table gives TRBD1 as D, unverified against the DNA. The CDR3 spans 15 amino acids, including both terminal residues. Per germline, CDR1 SNHLY and CDR2 FYNNEI. CDR3 sequence: CASSETDSRNSPPQL.

This chain joins TRBV9 and TRBJ1-1; D gene uncertain. The V and J ends lost 0 bases and 6 bases respectively, with 21 bases between them. CDR1 and CDR2 (germline): SGDLS, YYNGEE. This CDR3 comprises 17 residues. This chain's CDR3 is CASSVEGLGRLGSEAFF. The CDR3 DNA follows: TGTGCCAGCAGCGTAGAAGGGTTGGGGAGGCTCGGCTCTGAAGCTTTCTTT.

The rearrangement joins TRBV7-3 to TRBJ1-1; a possible D gene is TRBD1 (5 bases). The CDR3 is 11 amino acids. Germline V CDR1 and CDR2: SGHTA, FQGTGA. V was trimmed by 5 bases and J by 13 bases, leaving 14 bases between them. CDR3: CASSQSAGGFF. CDR3 sequence (DNA): TGTGCCAGCAGCCAGAGCGCTGGGGGTTTCTTT.

Turning to this clonotype: The germline gene is not matched at one end of the junction; a read error may be the cause. The chain recombines TRBV7-2 with TRBJ2-7; D is ambiguous. Germline V gene data show CDR1 as SGHTA and CDR2 as FQGNSA. This CDR3 region has 14 residues. CDR3 bases: TGCGCCAGCAGCTTGACGCGCGTTGCCTACGAGCAGTACTTC. Protein sequence: CASSLTRVAYEQYF.

This rearrangement joins TRBV7-2 to TRBJ1-5; D is perhaps TRBD1 (6 bases). Per germline, CDR1 SGHTA and CDR2 FQGNSA. V lost 3 bases, J lost 12 bases, and 21 bases lay in between. This CDR3 region has 15 residues. CDR3 sequence: CASSFPEGGHRLQHF. The CDR3 bases are TGTGCCAGCAGCTTCCCCGAGGGGGGACATCGGCTCCAGCATTTT.

The chain links TRBV6-6 to TRBJ1-3, with D perhaps TRBD1 (5 bases). The CDR3 extends over 14 amino acids. Germline assignment: CDR1 MNHNY and CDR2 SVGAGI (reference sequence). V lost 5 bases to trimming and J lost 3 bases, with 11 bases between them. CDR3: CASSNPGYGNTIYF. CDR3 coding DNA: TGTGCCAGCAGTAACCCAGGGTATGGAAACACCATATATTTT.

Of note for this clonotype: One end of the junction fails to match germline, which may point to a read error. This chain connects TRBV7-9 to TRBJ1-2; no clear D. The germline gives CDR1 SEHNR, CDR2 FQNEAQ (reference sequence). This CDR3 has 14 amino acids. CDR3 nucleotide sequence: TGTGCCACCAGCAGAGATACTTGCGGTCGCGGCTACACCTTC. Amino acids: CATSRDTCGRGYTF.

Concerning this clonotype itself: The germline gene is not matched at one end of the junction; a read error may be the cause. The chain couples TRBV5-1 to TRBJ1-5; TRBD1 might be the D (5 bases). From germline, CDR1 is SGHRS and CDR2 YFSETQ. The CDR3 consists of 14 residues. The CDR3 DNA sequence: TGTGCCAGCAGCTCGACAGTTAATAGTACGCCCCAGCATTTT. It yields the protein CASSSTVNSTPQHF.

This clonotype was recorded many times. The genes are TRBV20-1 and TRBJ1-1; 9 bases map to TRBD1. The CDR3 is 15 residues long. Per the germline V gene, CDR1 is DFQATT and CDR2 is SNEGSKA (reference sequence). The V and J ends lost 7 bases and 1 base, in that order; junction bases with no gene match: 10. CDR3 region: CSVKYRGRRNTEAFF. DNA of the CDR3: TGCAGTGTCAAGTACAGGGGGCGAAGGAACACTGAAGCTTTCTTT.

The chain uses TRBV20-1 and TRBJ1-2; D is unresolved. V dropped 6 bases and J dropped 3 bases, with 14 bases sitting between them. Germline V lookup: CDR1 DFQATT, CDR2 SNEGSKA (reference sequence). This CDR3 has 13 amino acids. The CDR3 spells CSAPAGTDYGYTF. The CDR3, as DNA: TGCAGTGCGCCCGCCGGTACGGACTATGGCTACACCTTC.

The genes are TRBV5-1 and TRBJ2-1; D possibly corresponds to TRBD1 (6 bases). Germline-derived CDR1 and CDR2 are SGHRS and YFSETQ. Trimming left V 2 bases short and J 11 bases short, with 20 bases between. The CDR3 consists of 15 residues. This CDR3 is CASSLAGFGQGKQFF. As DNA, the CDR3 is TGCGCCAGCAGCTTAGCTGGGTTTGGCCAGGGGAAGCAGTTCTTC.